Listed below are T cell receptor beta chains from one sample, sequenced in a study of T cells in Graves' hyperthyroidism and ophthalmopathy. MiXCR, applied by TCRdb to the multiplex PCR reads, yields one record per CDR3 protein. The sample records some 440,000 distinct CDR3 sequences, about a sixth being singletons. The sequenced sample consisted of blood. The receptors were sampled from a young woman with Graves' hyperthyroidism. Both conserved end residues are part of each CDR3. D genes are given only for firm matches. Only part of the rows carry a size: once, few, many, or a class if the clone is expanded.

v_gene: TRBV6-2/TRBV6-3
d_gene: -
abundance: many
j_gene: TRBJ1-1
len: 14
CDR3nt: TGTGCCAGCAGCCGACGGCAGGGGAACACTGAAGCTTTCTTT
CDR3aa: CASSRRQGNTEAFF

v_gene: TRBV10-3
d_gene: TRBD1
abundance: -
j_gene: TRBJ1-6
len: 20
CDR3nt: TGTGCCATCAGTGGAGGGACAGGCTTCTTCCAGAGCTCCTATAATTCACCCCTCCACTTT
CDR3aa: CAISGGTGFFQSSYNSPLHF

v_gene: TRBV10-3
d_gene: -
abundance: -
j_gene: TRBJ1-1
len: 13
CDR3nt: TGTGCCATCAGTGATCAGACGGACACTGAAGCTTTCTTT
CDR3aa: CAISDQTDTEAFF

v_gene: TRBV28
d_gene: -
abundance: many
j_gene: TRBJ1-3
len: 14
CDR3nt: TGTGCCAGCAGTTTTCTGCTGGCCGGAAACACCATATATTTT
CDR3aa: CASSFLLAGNTIYF

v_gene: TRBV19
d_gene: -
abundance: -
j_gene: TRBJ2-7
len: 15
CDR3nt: TGTGCCAGTAGTATCTCGGTTCCGATGAGCAACGAGCAGTACTTC
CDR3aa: CASSISVPMSNEQYF

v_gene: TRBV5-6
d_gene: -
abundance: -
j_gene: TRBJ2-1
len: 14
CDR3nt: TGTGCCAGCAGCCGCCCGATGGTTTTCAATGAGCAGTTCTTC
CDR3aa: CASSRPMVFNEQFF

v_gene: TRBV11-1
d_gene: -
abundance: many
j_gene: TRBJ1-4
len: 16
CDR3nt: TGTGCCAGCAGCTTAGAACCGGTCGCAACTAATGAAAAACTGTTTTTT
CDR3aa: CASSLEPVATNEKLFF

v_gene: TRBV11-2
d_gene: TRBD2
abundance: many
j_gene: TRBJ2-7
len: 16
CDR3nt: TGTGCCAGCAGCCTAGTGGGGCTAGCGGGGAACTACGAGCAGTACTTC
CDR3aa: CASSLVGLAGNYEQYF

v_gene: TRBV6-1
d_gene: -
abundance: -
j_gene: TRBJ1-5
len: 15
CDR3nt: TGTGCCAGCAGTGCAGGGGATCTTAGCAATCAGCCCCAGCATTTT
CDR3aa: CASSAGDLSNQPQHF

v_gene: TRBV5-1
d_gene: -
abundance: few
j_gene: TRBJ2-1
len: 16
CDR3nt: TGTGCCAGCAGCTTGTTGAGCGGAGCCCCCTACAATGAGCAGTTCTTC
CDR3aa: CASSLLSGAPYNEQFF

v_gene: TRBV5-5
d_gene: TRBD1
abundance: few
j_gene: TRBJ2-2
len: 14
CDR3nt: TGTGCCAGTCACCGGACAGGGGGCACCGGGGAGCTGTTTTTT
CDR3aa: CASHRTGGTGELFF

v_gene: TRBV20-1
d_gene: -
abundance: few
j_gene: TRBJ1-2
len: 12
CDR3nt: TGCAGTGCTAGTGCAGGAGCCTATGGCTACACCTTC
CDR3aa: CSASAGAYGYTF

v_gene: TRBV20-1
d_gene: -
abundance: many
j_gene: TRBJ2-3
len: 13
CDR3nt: TGCAGTGCTAGTTCCGGGAGCACAGATACGCAGTATTTT
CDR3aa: CSASSGSTDTQYF

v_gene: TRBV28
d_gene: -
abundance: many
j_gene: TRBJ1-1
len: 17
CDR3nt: TGTGCCAGCAGTTTGCTCGAAGGGCGCCAGGCGGGCACTGAAGCTTTCTTT
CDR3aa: CASSLLEGRQAGTEAFF

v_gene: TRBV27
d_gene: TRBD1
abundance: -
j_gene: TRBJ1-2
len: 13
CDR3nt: TGTGCCACCTGCCGGACAGGGGGCAGAGGCTACACCTTC
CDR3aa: CATCRTGGRGYTF

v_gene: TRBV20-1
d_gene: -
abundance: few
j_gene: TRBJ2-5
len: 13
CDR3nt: TGCAGTGCTAGGCCCGGGGGGCCGGAGACCCAGTACTTC
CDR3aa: CSARPGGPETQYF

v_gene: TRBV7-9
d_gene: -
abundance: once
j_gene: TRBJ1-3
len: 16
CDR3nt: TGTGCCAGCAGCTTAGAGGCGTTTAGCTCTGGAAACACCATATATTTT
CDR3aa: CASSLEAFSSGNTIYF

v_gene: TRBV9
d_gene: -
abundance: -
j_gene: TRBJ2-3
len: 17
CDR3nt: TGTGCCAGCAGCGTAGGGTCGGCAGGTGGGGCCCTTGATACGCAGTATTTT
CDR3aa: CASSVGSAGGALDTQYF

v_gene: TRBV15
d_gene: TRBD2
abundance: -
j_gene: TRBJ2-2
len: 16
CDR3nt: TGTGCCACCAGCAGAGATCCAGCGGGGAGAACCGGGGAGCTGTTTTTT
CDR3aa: CATSRDPAGRTGELFF

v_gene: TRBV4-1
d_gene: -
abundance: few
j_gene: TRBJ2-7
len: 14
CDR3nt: TGCGCCAGCAGCCAAGGGGGCTCGACCTACGAGCAGTACTTC
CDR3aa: CASSQGGSTYEQYF

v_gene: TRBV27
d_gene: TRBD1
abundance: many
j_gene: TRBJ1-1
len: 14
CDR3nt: TGTGCCAGCAGTCCAGATACAGGGGGCTCTGAAGCTTTCTTT
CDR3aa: CASSPDTGGSEAFF

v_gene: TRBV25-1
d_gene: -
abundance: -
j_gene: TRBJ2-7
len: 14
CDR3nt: TGTGCCAGCAGTGATTTTGGGCTGAACTACGAGCAGTACTTC
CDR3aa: CASSDFGLNYEQYF

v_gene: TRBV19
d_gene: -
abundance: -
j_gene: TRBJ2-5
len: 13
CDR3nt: TGTGCCAGTAGTAGTCTTGCCCAAGAGACCCAGTACTTC
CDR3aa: CASSSLAQETQYF

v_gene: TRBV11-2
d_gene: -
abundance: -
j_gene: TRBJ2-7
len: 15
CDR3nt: TGTGCCAGCAGCTTCAGTCTTTTAGGAACCTACGAGCAGTACTTC
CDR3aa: CASSFSLLGTYEQYF

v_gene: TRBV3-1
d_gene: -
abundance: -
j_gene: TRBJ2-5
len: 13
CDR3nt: TGTGCCAGCAGCCTAGGGTGGAGAGAGACCCAGTACTTC
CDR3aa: CASSLGWRETQYF

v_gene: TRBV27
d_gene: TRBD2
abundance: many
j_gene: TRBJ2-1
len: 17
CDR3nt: TGTGCCAGCAGTTTAACGGCGGGGGGAGTGGCCTACAATGAGCAGTTCTTC
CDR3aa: CASSLTAGGVAYNEQFF

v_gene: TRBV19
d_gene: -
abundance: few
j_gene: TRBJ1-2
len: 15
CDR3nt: TGTGCCAGTAGTATTCAGGCAGGGTCCGACTATGGCTACACCTTC
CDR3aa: CASSIQAGSDYGYTF

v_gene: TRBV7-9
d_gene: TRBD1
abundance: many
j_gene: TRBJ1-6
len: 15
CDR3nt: TGTGCCAGCAGCTTAGGGGACAGGGATAATTCACCCCTCCACTTT
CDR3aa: CASSLGDRDNSPLHF

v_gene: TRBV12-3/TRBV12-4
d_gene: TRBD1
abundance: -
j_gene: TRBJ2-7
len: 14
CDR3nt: TGTGCCAGCAGTTTAGCTGGACAGGACTACGAGCAGTACTTC
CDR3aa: CASSLAGQDYEQYF

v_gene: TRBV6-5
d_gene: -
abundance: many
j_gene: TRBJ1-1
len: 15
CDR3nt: TGTGCCAGCAGTTACTCGATATCTACTAACACTGAAGCTTTCTTT
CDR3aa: CASSYSISTNTEAFF

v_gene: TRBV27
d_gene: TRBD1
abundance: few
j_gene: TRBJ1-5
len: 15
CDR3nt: TGTGCCAGCAGTTTACAAGGCAGGGGGGCTCAGCCCCAGCATTTT
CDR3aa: CASSLQGRGAQPQHF

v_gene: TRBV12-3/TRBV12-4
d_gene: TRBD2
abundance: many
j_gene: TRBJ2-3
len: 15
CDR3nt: TGTGCCAGCAGTTACCCCGGGGGGGGCACAGATACGCAGTATTTT
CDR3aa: CASSYPGGGTDTQYF

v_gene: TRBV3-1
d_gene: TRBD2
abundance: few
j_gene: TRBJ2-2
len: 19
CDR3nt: TGTGCCAGCAGCCTCTTTCTAGCGGGAGGGCCACCGAACACCGGGGAGCTGTTTTTT
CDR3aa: CASSLFLAGGPPNTGELFF

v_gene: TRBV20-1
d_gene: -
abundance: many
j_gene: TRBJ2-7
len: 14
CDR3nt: TGCAGTGCTTCGTCAGAGCGGGTGACCTACGAGCAGTACTTC
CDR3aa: CSASSERVTYEQYF